These 10 T cell receptor beta chains came from one sample sequenced in a study of identifying expanded T cells in peripheral blood. Produced via immunoSEQ multiplex PCR; TCRdb's table is partial and in-frame only. The repertoire holds about 86,000 clones, about 85% seen once, with 4.5% in the top ten. Specimen: blood. The receptor set was obtained from a person aged 18 to 70 in good health.

The CDR3 loop is CASSFRSSGGADEQFF. The CDR3 coding sequence is TGTGCCAGCAGCTTCCGATCTAGCGGGGGAGCGGATGAGCAGTTCTTC. The chain joins TRBV7-2 to TRBJ2-1; 10 nucleotides match TRBD2. Germline-derived CDR1 and CDR2 are SGHTA and FQGNSA. Losses at the gene ends were 3 bases for V and 8 bases for J; bases not matched to a gene: 10. This CDR3 has 16 residues.

The gene calls are TRBV2 and TRBJ1-1; 8 bases align to TRBD1. The CDR3 spans 16 residues. The germline V gene encodes CDR1 SNHLY and CDR2 FYNNEI. Trimming cost V 5 bases and J 6 bases; bases outside gene matches: 14. In DNA, the CDR3 is TGTGCCAGCAGTTTACAGGGGGAGTACCTGCAGCCTGAAGCTTTCTTT. It codes for CASSLQGEYLQPEAFF.

This chain connects TRBV14 to TRBJ1-1; D is unclear. Germline loops: CDR1 SGHDN, CDR2 FVKESK. V lost 0 bases to trimming and J lost 11 bases, with 13 bases between them. CDR3 length: 13 residues. CDR3 region: CASSQEGGRRAFF. In DNA form, the CDR3 reads TGTGCCAGCAGCCAAGAAGGAGGGAGGAGGGCTTTCTTT.

The gene calls are TRBV9 and TRBJ1-3; maybe TRBD1 (5 bases). From germline, CDR1 is SGDLS and CDR2 YYNGEE. Between the trimmed V and J ends, which lost 0 bases and 5 bases, there was a span of 15 bases. The CDR3 is made up of 16 amino acids. CDR3: CASSVAAVGRRNTIYF. In DNA form, the CDR3 reads TGTGCCAGCAGCGTAGCCGCAGTGGGGCGCCGAAACACCATATATTTT. The whole variable domain, filled in from reference TRBV9 and TRBJ1-3, reads DSGVTQTPKHLITATGQRVTLRCSPRSGDLSVYWYQQSLDQGLQFLIQYYNGEERAKGNILERFSAQQFPDLHSELNLSSLELGDSALYFCASSVAAVGRRNTIYFGEGSWLTVV.

The chain uses TRBV28 and TRBJ2-3; no reliable D call. V was shortened by 2 bases and J by 7 bases, with 13 bases between the two germline ends. This CDR3 has 14 amino acids. CDR1 is MDHEN and CDR2 is SYDVKM in the germline V gene. This CDR3 reads CASSLKVLSYTQYF. DNA for the CDR3: TGTGCCAGCAGTTTAAAGGTTCTGAGCTATACGCAGTATTTT.

This chain connects TRBV9 to TRBJ2-1, with TRBD2 matching 8 bases. The CDR3 has 18 residues. Trimming at V came to 0 bases and at J to 4 bases, leaving 12 bases not matched to a gene. Germline loops: CDR1 SGDLS, CDR2 YYNGEE. CDR3 bases: TGTGCCAGCAGCGTAGCTGACAGCGGGGGCCTCGGGTACAATGAGCAGTTCTTC. Its protein is CASSVADSGGLGYNEQFF.

The V gene is TRBV27, the J gene TRBJ1-2; D remains ambiguous. The V end lost 4 bases, the J end lost 2 bases, and 26 bases lay between the germline ends. Germline V CDR1 and CDR2: MNHEY, SMNVEV (reference sequence). The CDR3 covers 19 residues. In nucleotides, the CDR3 is TGTGCCAGCAGTTCCAACACACCCGGGCCAGACTATGGAAACTATGGCTACACCTTC. Translated, it gives CASSSNTPGPDYGNYGYTF.

The chain carries TRBV9 and TRBJ2-3, with D unclear. The CDR3 has 16 amino acids. The V end lost 3 bases, the J end lost 3 bases, and 17 bases lay between the germline ends. The germline V gene has CDR1 SGDLS and CDR2 YYNGEE. CDR3 in amino acids: CASSAGVGRRTDTQYF. CDR3 DNA: TGTGCCAGCAGCGCGGGCGTCGGGCGACGAACAGATACGCAGTATTTT.

The V and J genes are TRBV28 and TRBJ2-2, with D perhaps assigned TRBD1 or TRBD2 (5 bases each). Trimming shortened V by 6 bases and J by 5 bases, and 10 bases separated the two germline ends. Germline CDR1 reads MDHEN; CDR2 reads SYDVKM. The CDR3 spans 13 residues. The CDR3 DNA reads as TGTGCCAGCAGAGGGACCTTGACCGGGGAGCTGTTTTTT. Translating gives CASRGTLTGELFF.

The rearrangement links TRBV4-1 to TRBJ1-1, with 7 nucleotides matching TRBD1. Per the germline V gene, CDR1 is MGHRA and CDR2 is YSYEKL. Trimming at V came to 3 bases and at J to 9 bases, leaving 13 bases not matched to a gene. CDR3 length equals 15 residues. DNA for the CDR3: TGCGCCAGCAGCCAGCCCACGGGACAGTATTATAAAGCTTTCTTT. Translating gives CASSQPTGQYYKAFF.